Listed here are 20 T cell receptor beta chains from one sample, sequenced in a study of beta chain features in type 1 diabetes. Expressed TCRB transcripts were sequenced after all isolated RNA was converted to cDNA. Assay used: immunoSEQ multiplex PCR; TCRdb lists only in-frame clones, some missing. The repertoire has some 180,000 clones, 13% of them found once; the top ten carry 0.62%. The specimen was central memory CD4+ T cells from blood. Receptors originate from a woman between 18 and 29 years old in good health.

The sample holds a few counts of this clone. V usage is TRBV6-1 and J usage is TRBJ2-1, with 16 bases aligning to TRBD2. Germline-derived CDR1 and CDR2 are MNHNS and SASEGT. The CDR3 spans 18 residues. Losses at the gene ends were 4 bases for V and 2 bases for J; bases not matched to a gene: 5. CDR3 sequence reads: CASSAGTSGRAAYNEQFF. The CDR3 region has the DNA TGTGCCAGCAGTGCCGGGACTAGCGGGAGGGCTGCCTACAATGAGCAGTTCTTC.

A few counts support this clone. The chain employs TRBV5-1 and TRBJ1-1, with no clear D. Germline assignment: CDR1 SGHRS and CDR2 YFSETQ. The CDR3 is 13 residues long. V gave up 4 bases and J gave up 0 bases, with 7 bases separating them. The CDR3 bases are TGCGCCAGCAGCCCCCAGTTGAACACTGAAGCTTTCTTT. Its translation: CASSPQLNTEAFF.

In this sample, this clone turned up a few times. V gene TRBV6-5 combines with J gene TRBJ1-2; TRBD1 might be the D (6 bases). This CDR3 is built from 12 residues. Germline CDR1 and CDR2: MNHEY and SVGAGI. Deletions cut 6 bases from V and 4 bases from J, with 9 bases between. As DNA, the CDR3 is TGTGCCAGCAGACAGGGAGCCTATGGCTACACCTTC. This gives the protein CASRQGAYGYTF.

This clone was counted only a few times. In nucleotides, the CDR3 is TGTGCCAGCAGTTTAAGGAATAGCGGGAGCGGGAAGTACTTC. Its protein is CASSLRNSGSGKYF. V gene TRBV27 combines with J gene TRBJ2-7; 9 nucleotides agree with TRBD2. This CDR3 contains 14 residues. V lost 2 bases and J lost 11; bases outside the gene matches: 10. The V gene's germline CDR1 is MNHEY and CDR2 SMNVEV (reference sequence).

Only a few counts were recorded for this clone. CDR3 DNA: TGTGCCAGCTCACCGGATGGGGCCGTGTACTATGGCTACACCTTC. Its protein is CASSPDGAVYYGYTF. This sequence joins TRBV18 and TRBJ1-2; perhaps TRBD1 as D (5 bases). V lost 3 bases, J lost 3 bases, and 14 bases lay in between. Per germline, CDR1 KGHSH and CDR2 LQKENI. The CDR3 runs 15 residues.

The chain combines TRBV30 with TRBJ1-4; D is unclear. Trimming removed 4 bases from V and 7 bases from J, with 10 bases in between. Germline V lookup: CDR1 GTSNPN, CDR2 SVGIG (reference sequence). The CDR3 consists of 12 residues. The CDR3 DNA follows: TGTGCCTGGACCAGGAACGGTGAAAAACTGTTTTTT. Translation: CAWTRNGEKLFF.

The gene calls are TRBV9 and TRBJ2-3; 7 nucleotides align to TRBD2. The CDR3 sequence is 16 residues long. The V gene's germline CDR1 is SGDLS and CDR2 YYNGEE. With V trimmed by 0 bases and J by 5 bases, 9 bases remained unmatched. The CDR3 loop is CASSVEYGASGDTQYF. The CDR3 bases are TGTGCCAGCAGCGTAGAGTACGGGGCTAGCGGAGATACGCAGTATTTT.

The V call is TRBV27, the J call TRBJ2-2; TRBD2 matches at 7 bases. This CDR3 contains 13 residues. Germline values: CDR1 MNHEY, CDR2 SMNVEV (reference sequence). V was clipped by 6 bases and J by 7 bases; unmatched bases: 5. This chain's CDR3 is CASRRLAGGELFF. CDR3 coding DNA: TGTGCCAGCAGGAGACTAGCAGGCGGGGAGCTGTTTTTT.

The J gene is TRBJ2-2, the V gene TRBV2; D possibly corresponds to TRBD2 (6 bases). The CDR3 is made up of 15 amino acids. The V gene lost 6 bases and the J gene lost 3 bases, with 14 bases spanning the gap. CDR1 SNHLY and CDR2 FYNNEI come from the germline V gene. The CDR3 DNA follows: TGTGCCAGCAGCCCGGGACTTCCATACACCGGGGAGCTGTTTTTT. Its protein product is CASSPGLPYTGELFF.

The gene calls are TRBV9 and TRBJ2-1; a possible D gene is TRBD2 (6 bases). Deletions cut 4 bases from V and 5 bases from J, with 16 bases between. This CDR3 contains 15 residues. The germline gives CDR1 SGDLS, CDR2 YYNGEE. DNA of the CDR3: TGTGCCAGCAGCCTTCGGGAGTGGCAACACAATGAGCAGTTCTTC. Translated, it gives CASSLREWQHNEQFF.

The chain employs TRBV4-2 and TRBJ1-4; D might be TRBD1 (5 bases). The CDR3 covers 13 residues. CDR1 and CDR2 (germline): LGHNA, YNFKEQ. V lost 0 bases and J lost 7, with 6 bases in between. CDR3 residues: CASSQDTGEKLFF. The CDR3 nucleotides are TGTGCCAGCAGCCAAGATACAGGTGAAAAACTGTTTTTT.

In its sample, this clone was seen many times. Different DNA sequences within this sample yield the same CDR3. The V and J genes are TRBV7-2 and TRBJ2-5; D may be TRBD2 (5 bases). CDR3 length equals 14 residues. From germline, CDR1 is SGHTA and CDR2 FQGNSA. V lost 1 base to trimming and J lost 5 bases, with 11 bases between them. CDR3 nucleotide sequence: TGTGCCAGCAGCTTAGGCTCTCGGGGTGAGACCCAGTACTTC. This gives the protein CASSLGSRGETQYF.

This clone was found a few times. This chain connects TRBV30 to TRBJ2-3; 9 positions match TRBD1. The V segment lost 2 bases and the J segment 4 bases; nucleotides outside the gene matches: 7. This CDR3 is built from 15 residues. The germline V gene has CDR1 GTSNPN and CDR2 SVGIG (reference sequence). CDR3 loop: CAWSLGQGSSDTQYF. Here the CDR3 DNA reads TGTGCCTGGAGTCTGGGACAGGGTAGTTCAGATACGCAGTATTTT.

This clone was recorded a few times. The V call is TRBV30, the J call TRBJ1-2; 9 bases align to TRBD1. Germline CDR1 reads GTSNPN; CDR2 reads SVGIG (reference sequence). The V segment lost 4 bases and the J segment 3 bases; nucleotides outside the gene matches: 9. The CDR3 length is 15 residues. In nucleotides, the CDR3 is TGTGCCTGGACTTGGGGGACAGGGCAAGACTATGGCTACACCTTC. Translation gives CAWTWGTGQDYGYTF.

V gene TRBV5-6 combines with J gene TRBJ2-7, with 8 nucleotides matching TRBD1. This CDR3 is 14 amino acids long. Germline CDR1 SGHDT, CDR2 YYEEEE. V dropped 3 bases and J dropped 6; count of bases not matched to a gene: 8. CDR3 amino acids: CASSWLRTGTEQYF. The CDR3 coding sequence is TGTGCCAGCAGCTGGCTTCGGACAGGGACCGAGCAGTACTTC. The variable domain in full, with the rest retrieved from reference TRBV5-6 and TRBJ2-7, is DAGVTQSPTHLIKTRGQQVTLRCSPKSGHDTVSWYQQALGQGPQFIFQYYEEEERQRGNFPDRFSGHQFPNYSSELNVNALLLGDSALYLCASSWLRTGTEQYFGPGTRLTVT.

Only a few counts were recorded for this clone. This chain uses TRBV7-8 with TRBJ1-5; unclear D gene. The CDR3 sequence is 15 residues long. V was cut by 8 bases and J by 2 bases, with 16 bases left in between. Germline values: CDR1 SGHVS, CDR2 FQNEAQ. CDR3 loop: CASSLELLRNQPQHF. The CDR3, as DNA: TGTGCCAGCTCCCTCGAGCTGCTCCGCAATCAGCCCCAGCATTTT.

This clone was counted only a few times. The V gene is TRBV28, the J gene TRBJ2-1, with 11 nucleotides matching TRBD1. In germline, CDR1 is MDHEN, CDR2 SYDVKM. V gave up 6 bases and J gave up 10 bases; unmatched junction bases: 14. This CDR3 spans 16 amino acids. The CDR3 DNA is TGTGCCAGCAGCCAAAACCCGGGACAGGGGGGGAGGGAGCAGTTCTTC. Translated, it gives CASSQNPGQGGREQFF. Supplemented by reference TRBV28 and TRBJ2-1, the full variable domain reads DVKVTQSSRYLVKRTGEKVFLECVQDMDHENMFWYRQDPGLGLRLIYFSYDVKMKEKGDIPEGYSVSREKKERFSLILESASTNQTSMYLCASSQNPGQGGREQFFGPGTRLTVL.

The CDR3 is CASSYRRGLTDTQYF. The CDR3, as DNA: TGCGCCAGCAGCTACAGGAGGGGGCTCACAGATACGCAGTATTTT. V gene TRBV5-1 combines with J gene TRBJ2-3, with D maybe TRBD1 (7 bases). The V end lost 3 bases, the J end lost 2 bases, and 13 bases lay between the germline ends. The CDR3 spans 15 residues. From germline, CDR1 is SGHRS and CDR2 YFSETQ.

This clone was counted between two and nine times. The genes are TRBV2 and TRBJ1-2; D is perhaps TRBD1 (6 bases). This CDR3 has 13 amino acids. The V gene's germline CDR1 is SNHLY and CDR2 FYNNEI. The V end was cut by 7 bases, the J end by 5 bases, with 14 bases between. The CDR3 reads CASTLKGQYGYTF. CDR3 DNA: TGTGCCAGCACCCTGAAAGGACAGTATGGCTACACCTTC.

This clone has more than one count but fewer than ten. This chain joins TRBV30 and TRBJ2-3; unclear D gene. Germline V gene sequence: CDR1 GTSNPN, CDR2 SVGIG (reference sequence). The CDR3 extends over 15 amino acids. V shed 1 base and J shed 2 bases, with 13 bases lying between them. The CDR3 bases are TGTGCCTGGAGTGCGTCGGCTAGTATCACAGATACGCAGTATTTT. Its protein product is CAWSASASITDTQYF.